This TCR beta chain was profiled in a study of CD8+ T cells in alopecia areata. Study conclusions and caveats: Researchers reported that TCR sharing among patients proved less clear than in mice, possibly HLA-linked. Alopecia totalis/universalis scalp especially showed more expanded CD8+ clones than normal scalp.

RNA extraction and reverse transcription yielded cDNA as sequencing template. The table came from immunoSEQ multiplex PCR; TCRdb's copy has only in-frame clones and leaves some out. Of approximately 31,000 clones listed, 65% to 80% are singletons. For this clone: No antigen is known for it.

Lesional scalp punch biopsies and peripheral blood were collected from alopecia areata patients. Trimming at V came to 0 bases and at J to 5 bases, leaving 8 bases not matched to a gene. The length of the CDR3 is 15 residues. Per germline, CDR1 SQVTM and CDR2 ANQGSEA. The clonotype originates from a human donor with alopecia areata. This sequence joins TRBV29-1 and TRBJ2-5, with 8 bases lining up with TRBD1. The material sequenced was NKG2D-low CD8+ T cells sorted from blood. In DNA, the CDR3 is TGCAGCGTTGAAGATAGGGACAGGACATGGGAGACCCAGTACTTC. Translating it yields CSVEDRDRTWETQYF.